These 24 T cell receptor beta chains originate from one sample sequenced in a study of blood T cells in healthy people across ages. Through a sample-barcoded 5' primer and a J-beta primer mix, a second PCR was run for roughly 6 to 12 cycles. TCRdb called the 5' RACE reads again in MiXCR, with one record for every CDR3 protein. The sample contains 1,100,000 or so distinct CDR3 sequences, less than 50% of which appear only once. What was sequenced was blood. These receptors were taken from a woman in her sixties or seventies in good health.

The chain is built from TRBV6-2 or TRBV6-3 and TRBJ2-7; D is possibly TRBD1 (6 bases). V was clipped by 11 bases and J by 4 bases, with 12 bases between them. This CDR3 is built from 11 residues. The V gene's germline CDR1 is MNHEY and CDR2 SVGEGT. CDR3 DNA: TGTGCCCTGGGACAAGGGTACGAGCAGTACTTC. Translating it yields CALGQGYEQYF.

The chain links TRBV6-1 to TRBJ2-1; D is uncertain. This CDR3 spans 14 amino acids. Trimming shortened V by 7 bases and J by 2 bases, and 12 bases separated the two germline ends. CDR1 is MNHNS, CDR2 SASEGT, per germline. Here the CDR3 DNA reads TGTGCCAGCACTTGGCAGCCAACCTACAATGAGCAGTTCTTC. It codes for CASTWQPTYNEQFF.

This clonotype was counted a few times. The chain employs TRBV27 and TRBJ2-1, with D perhaps given as TRBD1 or TRBD2 (5 bases each). Germline CDR1 and CDR2: MNHEY and SMNVEV (reference sequence). V dropped 2 bases and J dropped 10 bases, with 15 bases sitting between them. The CDR3 totals 14 residues. CDR3 in amino acids: CASSLGGPEGEQFF. The DNA for the CDR3 is TGTGCCAGCAGTTTAGGGGGACCCGAGGGGGAGCAGTTCTTC.

The V gene is TRBV4-2, the J gene TRBJ2-1, with D possibly matching TRBD1 (6 bases). The CDR3 has 14 residues. CDR1 is LGHNA and CDR2 is YNFKEQ in the germline V gene. Trimming took 0 bases from V and 6 from J, leaving 9 bases between them. CDR3 nucleotides: TGTGCCAGCAGCCAAGAAACAGGGTCCAATGAGCAGTTCTTC. Translated, it gives CASSQETGSNEQFF.

This chain connects TRBV18 to TRBJ2-1, with 10 bases lining up with TRBD2. The CDR3 is made up of 15 amino acids. The V segment lost 1 base and the J segment 7 bases; nucleotides outside the gene matches: 4. CDR1 is KGHSH and CDR2 is LQKENI in the germline V gene. The CDR3 here is CASSPQREGRNEQFF. Here the CDR3 DNA reads TGTGCCAGCTCACCACAGCGGGAGGGTAGGAATGAGCAGTTCTTC. The whole variable domain, filled in from reference TRBV18 and TRBJ2-1, reads NAGVMQNPRHLVRRRGQEARLRCSPMKGHSHVYWYRQLPEEGLKFMVYLQKENIIDESGMPKERFSAEFPKEGPSILRIQQVVRGDSAAYFCASSPQREGRNEQFFGPGTRLTVL.

This clonotype showed up just a few times. This chain uses TRBV6-1 with TRBJ2-1; 7 bases align to TRBD1. V was pared by 4 bases and J by 2 bases, with 5 bases of the junction left unmatched. This CDR3 is 15 amino acids long. Germline lookup yields CDR1 MNHNS and CDR2 SASEGT. The chain's CDR3 is CASSGQGTPYNEQFF. The CDR3 nucleotides are TGTGCCAGCAGTGGACAGGGCACCCCCTACAATGAGCAGTTCTTC.

The chain employs TRBV20-1 and TRBJ1-2, with 9 bases matching TRBD1. Per germline, CDR1 DFQATT and CDR2 SNEGSKA (reference sequence). The trim removed 7 bases at V and 4 bases at J, leaving 10 bases unmatched. This CDR3 contains 14 residues. CDR3: CSVRRTGDSYGYTF. CDR3 bases: TGCAGTGTCCGAAGGACAGGGGACAGCTATGGCTACACCTTC.

This chain joins TRBV7-2 and TRBJ2-3; 14 nucleotides match TRBD2. The CDR3 totals 20 residues. V was clipped by 6 bases and J by 0 bases; unmatched bases: 14. Per the germline V gene, CDR1 is SGHTA and CDR2 is FQGNSA. The CDR3 loop reads CASSNRLAGGRGGSTDTQYF. The CDR3 DNA is TGTGCCAGCAGTAACAGACTAGCGGGAGGGAGAGGGGGAAGCACAGATACGCAGTATTTT.

This rearrangement joins TRBV27 to TRBJ2-7; TRBD2 matches at 11 bases. Looked up from germline, CDR1 is MNHEY and CDR2 is SMNVEV (reference sequence). With 6 bases clipped from V and 3 bases from J, the junction kept 10 bases outside the gene matches. The CDR3 consists of 16 residues. The DNA for the CDR3 is TGTGCCAGCAGCCCAAGACCGGGACTAGCGGTCTACGAGCAGTACTTC. This encodes CASSPRPGLAVYEQYF.

On this clonotype: The junction departs from the called germline gene at one end, perhaps through a read error. The rearrangement joins TRBV27 to TRBJ2-6, with a possible D match to TRBD2 (5 bases). This CDR3 is built from 15 residues. The germline V gene has CDR1 MNHEY and CDR2 SMNVEV (reference sequence). The CDR3, as DNA: TGTGTCAGCAGTTTAGTAGCGACTGGGGCCAACGTCCTGACTTTC. It translates to CVSSLVATGANVLTF.

This chain joins TRBV20-1 and TRBJ1-1; maybe TRBD1 (5 bases). Germline V CDR1 and CDR2: DFQATT, SNEGSKA (reference sequence). This CDR3 is 14 amino acids long. V dropped 1 base and J dropped 6 bases, with 15 bases sitting between them. In DNA form, the CDR3 reads TGCAGTGCTAGAGTTCCAGGGTACGGGTCTGAAGCTTTCTTT. This gives the protein CSARVPGYGSEAFF.

The chain joins TRBV6-5 to TRBJ1-1; tentatively, D is TRBD1 (5 bases). Per germline, CDR1 MNHEY and CDR2 SVGAGI. The CDR3 is 11 amino acids. V shed 7 bases and J shed 11 bases, with 14 bases lying between them. CDR3 nucleotide sequence: TGTGCCAGCATGAGCGCAGGGAGTGCTTTCTTT. Translated: CASMSAGSAFF.

This clonotype was seen only a few times. The CDR3 DNA reads as TGTGCCAGCAGCTTCGTGCCGGGAGGCGGTAGCTCCTACGAGCAGTACTTC. It codes for CASSFVPGGGSSYEQYF. The rearrangement links TRBV7-2 to TRBJ2-7, with 7 bases aligning to TRBD2. Germline V CDR1 and CDR2: SGHTA, FQGNSA. Unmatched junction bases numbered 11, after V lost 3 bases and J lost 0 bases. CDR3 size: 17 residues.

The V and J genes are TRBV18 and TRBJ2-3; D remains unclear. Germline CDR1 is KGHSH and CDR2 is LQKENI. This CDR3 has 14 residues. The ends were cut back, 1 base at V and 6 bases at J, with 11 bases in the middle. DNA for the CDR3: TGTGCCAGCTCACCACGGTCAGTCCAGGATACGCAGTATTTT. Its protein product is CASSPRSVQDTQYF. Full variable domain (remainder filled in from reference TRBV18 and TRBJ2-3): NAGVMQNPRHLVRRRGQEARLRCSPMKGHSHVYWYRQLPEEGLKFMVYLQKENIIDESGMPKERFSAEFPKEGPSILRIQQVVRGDSAAYFCASSPRSVQDTQYFGPGTRLTVL.

This clonotype came up a few times. This chain links TRBV10-3 with TRBJ2-4; 8 nucleotides agree with TRBD1. The J call is in doubt because the DNA end fits TRBJ2-7 better. Looked up from germline, CDR1 is ENHRY and CDR2 is SYGVKD. The CDR3 has 14 amino acids. Here the CDR3 DNA reads TGTGCCATCAGGTCGGACAGGGCTGGGAACGAGCAGTACTTC. This gives the protein CAIRSDRAGNEQYF.

This clonotype came up a few times. The chain joins TRBV7-9 to TRBJ2-1, with 7 bases fitting TRBD2. The CDR3 covers 17 residues. Germline CDR1 and CDR2: SEHNR and FQNEAQ (reference sequence). Trimming cost V 4 bases and J 8 bases; bases outside gene matches: 17. CDR3 protein: CASSSLGRTTLRDEQFF. Here the CDR3 DNA reads TGTGCCAGCAGCTCCCTCGGGAGGACTACCCTCCGGGATGAGCAGTTCTTC.

This chain connects TRBV5-1 to TRBJ2-5; 12 bases match TRBD2. V shed 4 bases, J shed 2 bases, and the junction held 6 bases outside the gene matches. Germline lookup yields CDR1 SGHRS and CDR2 YFSETQ. The CDR3 covers 16 residues. This CDR3 is CASSGGLAGRQETQYF. The CDR3 DNA follows: TGCGCCAGCAGCGGAGGACTAGCGGGACGGCAAGAGACCCAGTACTTC. Using reference TRBV5-1 and TRBJ2-5 for the parts outside the CDR3, the full variable domain is KAGVTQTPRYLIKTRGQQVTLSCSPISGHRSVSWYQQTPGQGLQFLFEYFSETQRNKGNFPGRFSGRQFSNSRSEMNVSTLELGDSALYLCASSGGLAGRQETQYFGPGTRLLVL.

The V and J genes are TRBV7-8 and TRBJ2-4; no definite D call. The DNA end is more similar to TRBJ2-7, so the J call may be wrong. Germline lookup yields CDR1 SGHVS and CDR2 FQNEAQ. CDR3 length: 13 amino acids. Here the CDR3 reads CATNSAGNYEQYF. CDR3 sequence (DNA): TGTGCCACCAACAGCGCAGGAAATTACGAGCAGTACTTC.

This clonotype was seen only a few times. The chain employs TRBV5-1 and TRBJ2-7; D not certain. This CDR3 has 14 amino acids. Germline CDR1 reads SGHRS; CDR2 reads YFSETQ. Trimming pared 4 bases from V and 7 bases from J, leaving 18 bases between. The CDR3 DNA reads as TGCGCCAGCAGCCTCGTGGACGGAAACAATGAGCAGTACTTC. Its translation is CASSLVDGNNEQYF.

This clonotype has only a few counts. The chain joins TRBV5-1 to TRBJ1-1; perhaps TRBD1 as D (5 bases). CDR3 size: 16 residues. The V end was cut by 2 bases, the J end by 6 bases, with 20 bases between. The germline V gene has CDR1 SGHRS and CDR2 YFSETQ. CDR3 nucleotides: TGCGCCAGCAGCTTCCAATGGGGGGAGAAGAAGGCTGAAGCTTTCTTT. This gives the protein CASSFQWGEKKAEAFF.

The genes are TRBV9 and TRBJ2-5; D possibly corresponds to TRBD1 (5 bases). The closer fit of TRBJ2-7 to the DNA end suggests the J call may be wrong. CDR1 SGDLS and CDR2 YYNGEE come from the germline V gene. CDR3 length: 15 residues. DNA of the CDR3: TGTGCCAGCAGCTTTACGGTAGACAGCGACTACGAGCAGTACTTC. The encoded protein is CASSFTVDSDYEQYF.

J is TRBJ2-4 and V is TRBV20-1, with D maybe TRBD2 (6 bases). The assigned J gene may be wrong: the sequence end matches TRBJ2-7 better. Germline loops: CDR1 DFQATT, CDR2 SNEGSKA (reference sequence). This CDR3 region has 13 residues. CDR3 sequence (DNA): TGCAGTGCTAGAGGCGGGGCGGAATACGAGCAGTACTTC. Its protein is CSARGGAEYEQYF.

This clonotype has ten or more counts. CDR3 nucleotide sequence: TGTGCCAGCAGCCCAAGTGGCAGTTACAATGAGCAGTTCTTC. Amino acid sequence: CASSPSGSYNEQFF. This chain connects TRBV18 to TRBJ2-1; no clear D. Germline CDR1 KGHSH, CDR2 LQKENI. CDR3 length equals 14 residues. V was shortened by 8 bases and J by 4 bases, with 15 bases between the two germline ends.

In this sample, this clonotype turned up a few times. The chain joins TRBV20-1 to TRBJ2-1; 9 bases fit TRBD1. CDR1 DFQATT and CDR2 SNEGSKA come from the germline V gene (reference sequence). The J segment lost 1 base and the V segment lost 5 bases, leaving 9 bases of the junction unmatched. The CDR3 loop spans 16 amino acids. The CDR3 here is CSADQGQGTSYNEQFF. The CDR3 nucleotides read TGCAGTGCTGACCAGGGACAGGGAACGTCCTACAATGAGCAGTTCTTC.